Listed here are 24 T cell receptor beta chains from one sample, sequenced in a study of blood T cell repertoires in COVID-19 (dated by TCRdb to the early 2020s). The library came from the immunoSEQ multiplex PCR assay. This immuneACCESS table, as held by TCRdb, lists in-frame sequences with V and J called but not all clones. Of the missing ones, under half trace to an unresolved V gene in checked studies; the others have no known cause. In this sample the table shows about 240,000 clones, 80% to 85% of which occur a single time. The ten most abundant clones make up around an eighth of the sample. The sample comprised peripheral blood. The receptor set was obtained from a woman aged 55 to 70 with active or convalescent COVID-19.

This chain joins TRBV6-6 and TRBJ2-5; 13 bases map to TRBD2. Germline values: CDR1 MNHNY, CDR2 SVGAGI (reference sequence). Trimming cost V 5 bases and J 4 bases; bases outside gene matches: 7. This CDR3 is built from 16 residues. The DNA of the CDR3 is TGTGCCAGCAGTCCTACTAGCGGGGGGGCCGGAGAGACCCAGTACTTC. Encoded protein: CASSPTSGGAGETQYF.

This clone came up a few times. V and J are TRBV6-5 and TRBJ1-2; a weak D match, TRBD1 (5 bases). V lost 2 bases, J lost 5 bases, and 12 bases lay in between. This CDR3 is 14 amino acids long. CDR1 is MNHEY and CDR2 is SVGAGI in the germline V gene. CDR3: CASSYARGIYGYTF. DNA of the CDR3: TGTGCCAGCAGTTACGCTAGGGGCATTTATGGCTACACCTTC.

This clone appeared a single time. The rearrangement joins TRBV6-1 to TRBJ1-1; D is unresolved. V gave up 2 bases and J gave up 4 bases, with 11 bases separating them. Per germline, CDR1 MNHNS and CDR2 SASEGT. This CDR3 has 14 amino acids. The CDR3 loop reads CASSETWAGTEAFF. CDR3 in DNA: TGTGCCAGCAGTGAAACATGGGCCGGCACTGAAGCTTTCTTT.

The chain is built from TRBV7-2 and TRBJ2-3; D perhaps matches TRBD2 (5 bases). V gave up 5 bases and J gave up 6 bases, with 18 bases separating them. This CDR3 is built from 15 residues. Germline V CDR1 and CDR2: SGHTA, FQGNSA. CDR3 region: CASSPRGTRVDTQYF. The CDR3 DNA is TGTGCCAGCAGCCCCCGGGGTACTCGGGTGGATACGCAGTATTTT.

V and J are TRBV5-5 and TRBJ1-2; D gene unclear. CDR1 SGHKS and CDR2 YYEKEE come from the germline V gene (reference sequence). The V end lost 1 base, the J end lost 0 bases, and 10 bases lay between the germline ends. This CDR3 is 15 amino acids long. DNA of the CDR3: TGTGCCAGCAGCTTGCATGCGGTGACTAACTATGGCTACACCTTC. It yields the protein CASSLHAVTNYGYTF.

The chain couples TRBV18 to TRBJ2-5; the match to TRBD2 covers 9 bases. The CDR3 length is 15 residues. Germline V gene data show CDR1 as KGHSH and CDR2 as LQKENI. After removal of 4 bases from V and 3 bases from J, the junction contained 6 bases not matched to a gene. The DNA for the CDR3 is TGTGCCAGCTCACTCATTAGCGGGGGAGAAGAGACCCAGTACTTC. Residues: CASSLISGGEETQYF.

This chain connects TRBV29-1 to TRBJ2-7, with D possibly being TRBD2 (6 bases). Trimming cost V 2 bases and J 3 bases, with 11 bases left between them. The CDR3 length is 13 residues. CDR1 and CDR2 (germline): SQVTM, ANQGSEA. The CDR3: CSVETGEGYEQYF. The DNA for the CDR3 is TGCAGCGTTGAAACGGGGGAAGGCTACGAGCAGTACTTC.

The sample holds many counts of this clone. The V gene is TRBV6-1, the J gene TRBJ1-1, with D perhaps TRBD1 (5 bases). With 3 bases removed from V and 4 bases from J, the gap between germline ends came to 12 bases. The germline CDR1 and CDR2 sequences are MNHNS and SASEGT. The CDR3 has 14 residues. CDR3 in DNA: TGTGCCAGCAGTGATCGACCGGGGGGCACTGAAGCTTTCTTT. Protein product: CASSDRPGGTEAFF.

The chain joins TRBV3-1 (or the pseudogene TRBV3-2) to TRBJ1-2; no clear D. Germline V gene lookup returns CDR1 LGHDT and CDR2 YNNKEL (reference sequence). The CDR3 consists of 14 residues. V was cut by 1 base and J by 4 bases, with 10 bases left in between. The CDR3 DNA is TGTGCCAGCAGCCAAGGTATTAGTGGCTATGGCTACACCTTC. Translated, it gives CASSQGISGYGYTF.

V is TRBV9 and J is TRBJ1-1; D unresolved. The germline V gene has CDR1 SGDLS and CDR2 YYNGEE. V dropped 1 base and J dropped 3 bases, with 7 bases sitting between them. There are 13 residues in the CDR3. CDR3 nucleotide sequence: TGTGCCAGCAGCGTAAGGCAGGACACTGAAGCTTTCTTT. It codes for CASSVRQDTEAFF.

The chain combines TRBV18 with TRBJ1-2, with 10 bases matching TRBD1. The CDR3 consists of 16 residues. Germline V gene sequence: CDR1 KGHSH, CDR2 LQKENI. Trimming removed 3 bases from V and 1 base from J; junction bases left unmatched: 5. The DNA for the CDR3 is TGTGCCAGCTCACCGGGGACAGGGGTCGATAACTATGGCTACACCTTC. Encoded protein: CASSPGTGVDNYGYTF.

This chain connects TRBV30 to TRBJ1-2, with a possible D match to TRBD1 (5 bases). V was trimmed by 2 bases and J by 3 bases, leaving 10 bases between them. CDR1 and CDR2 (germline): GTSNPN, SVGIG (reference sequence). This CDR3 is built from 13 residues. This chain's CDR3 is CAWSRGVDYGYTF. CDR3 bases: TGTGCCTGGAGTAGGGGCGTTGACTATGGCTACACCTTC. Full variable domain (remainder filled in from reference TRBV30 and TRBJ1-2): SQTIHQWPATLVQPVGSPLSLECTVEGTSNPNLYWYRQAAGRGLQLLFYSVGIGQISSEVPQNLSASRPQDRQFILSSKKLLLSDSGFYLCAWSRGVDYGYTFGSGTRLTVV.

This chain joins TRBV30 and TRBJ1-3; TRBD1 is a possible D gene (5 bases). The CDR3 totals 12 residues. Trimming removed 8 bases at V and 1 base at J, with 9 bases between. The germline CDR1 and CDR2 sequences are GTSNPN and SVGIG (reference sequence). The CDR3 sequence: CALKGSGNTIYF. The CDR3 coding sequence is TGTGCCCTAAAGGGGTCTGGAAACACCATATATTTT.

The rearrangement joins TRBV9 to TRBJ1-2, with 8 bases lining up with TRBD1. The V and J ends lost 3 bases and 4 bases, in that order; junction bases with no gene match: 5. This CDR3 is built from 14 residues. The germline V gene encodes CDR1 SGDLS and CDR2 YYNGEE. CDR3 nucleotide sequence: TGTGCCAGCAGCGCAAGGACAGGGCTCTATGGCTACACCTTC. Translation: CASSARTGLYGYTF.

This sequence joins TRBV5-1 and TRBJ2-1; TRBD1 matches at 8 bases. The CDR3 covers 16 residues. V lost 4 bases to trimming and J lost 8 bases; unmatched junction nucleotides: 14. Germline V CDR1 and CDR2: SGHRS, YFSETQ. The CDR3 reads CASSVSRDRPWDEQFF. For the CDR3, the DNA is TGCGCCAGCAGCGTGTCCCGGGACAGGCCGTGGGATGAGCAGTTCTTC.

The chain uses TRBV19 and TRBJ2-3; weak D call: TRBD2 (5 bases). V dropped 1 base and J dropped 2 bases, with 16 bases sitting between them. The CDR3 sequence is 17 residues long. Germline V gene data show CDR1 as LNHDA and CDR2 as SQIVND (reference sequence). The CDR3 reads CASSIGMGEGSTDTQYF. CDR3 sequence (DNA): TGTGCCAGTAGTATAGGAATGGGAGAAGGGTCCACAGATACGCAGTATTTT.

The chain recombines TRBV19 with TRBJ1-5, with D maybe TRBD1 (5 bases). CDR3 length: 14 residues. CDR1 and CDR2 from the germline V gene are LNHDA and SQIVND (reference sequence). Trimming stripped 7 bases from V and 9 bases from J, with 19 bases between. The CDR3 coding sequence is TGTGCCAGTAAGGCCGGGGCCGCCGGGAGGCCCCAGCATTTT. This encodes CASKAGAAGRPQHF.

The genes are TRBV4-1 and TRBJ1-1; a weak D match, TRBD1 (5 bases). This CDR3 spans 15 amino acids. The germline V gene encodes CDR1 MGHRA and CDR2 YSYEKL. The V and J ends lost 6 bases and 6 bases respectively, with 20 bases between them. The DNA of the CDR3 is TGCGCCAGCAGGGCAATCCGGAGGGGCACGGCTGAAGCTTTCTTT. Protein product: CASRAIRRGTAEAFF.

On this clone itself: Additional DNA sequences in this sample encode the identical CDR3. J is TRBJ2-5 and V is TRBV5-1, with 7 bases that match TRBD1. Looked up from germline, CDR1 is SGHRS and CDR2 is YFSETQ. CDR3 length: 13 amino acids. With V trimmed by 0 bases and J by 4 bases, 0 bases remained unmatched. CDR3 in DNA: TGCGCCAGCAGCTTGGGACAGGGAGAGACCCAGTACTTC. This codes for CASSLGQGETQYF.

The J gene is TRBJ2-1, the V gene TRBV3-1 (or the pseudogene TRBV3-2); 7 nucleotides line up with TRBD2. J was trimmed by 7 bases and V by 6 bases; bases with no gene match: 6. Per the germline V gene, CDR1 is LGHDT and CDR2 is YNNKEL (reference sequence). The CDR3 sequence is 13 residues long. In nucleotides, the CDR3 is TGTGCCAGCAGGGTCAACGGGGGGAATGAGCAGTTCTTC. Protein product: CASRVNGGNEQFF.

J is TRBJ1-1 and V is TRBV29-1; no firm D call. The length of the CDR3 is 11 residues. CDR1 is SQVTM and CDR2 is ANQGSEA in the germline V gene. With 4 bases removed from V and 2 bases from J, the gap between germline ends came to 5 bases. The CDR3 DNA sequence: TGCAGCGTTGGGGCCAACACTGAAGCTTTCTTT. This codes for CSVGANTEAFF.

The V and J genes are TRBV2 and TRBJ2-7; D perhaps matches TRBD1 (6 bases). Germline CDR1 is SNHLY and CDR2 is FYNNEI. With 7 bases removed from V and 3 bases from J, the gap between germline ends came to 16 bases. The CDR3 spans 14 residues. CDR3 sequence (DNA): TGTGCCAGCAAACGAACACAGGGATTCTACGAGCAGTACTTC. Residues: CASKRTQGFYEQYF.

V is TRBV6-2 or TRBV6-3 and J is TRBJ2-6; TRBD2 matches at 11 bases. CDR3 size: 20 residues. The V gene's germline CDR1 is MNHEY and CDR2 SVGEGT. V shed 5 bases and J 3 bases; nucleotides not matched to a gene: 15. The CDR3 is CASSHHRLAGGVGGANVLTF. CDR3 coding DNA: TGTGCCAGCAGTCACCACCGGCTAGCGGGGGGAGTTGGTGGGGCCAACGTCCTGACTTTC.

The rearrangement uses TRBV27 and TRBJ2-7; 9 bases align to TRBD1. CDR1 and CDR2 from the germline V gene are MNHEY and SMNVEV (reference sequence). This CDR3 has 17 residues. The trim removed 7 bases at V and 3 bases at J, leaving 16 bases unmatched. The CDR3 protein is CASKDRGTPIDDYEQYF. The CDR3 bases are TGTGCCAGCAAGGACAGGGGAACCCCTATCGATGACTACGAGCAGTACTTC.